The 21 T cell receptor beta chains listed next were all sequenced from one sample in a study of shared clonotypes between healthy human individuals. Some clones are missing from TCRdb's copy, which holds only in-frame ones; the method was immunoSEQ multiplex PCR. Here the sample spans about 2 million clones, roughly 94% being singletons. Sequences were obtained from naive CD4+ T cells sorted from blood. The subset is: CD45RA+ positively selected. These receptors all stem from a man younger than 35 in good health.

The rearrangement uses TRBV6-5 and TRBJ1-2; 9 bases map to TRBD1. From germline, CDR1 is MNHEY and CDR2 SVGAGI. The trim removed 2 bases at V and 4 bases at J, leaving 2 bases unmatched. This CDR3 region has 14 residues. The CDR3 nucleotides read TGTGCCAGCAGTTACACAGGGGGCAGCTATGGCTACACCTTC. Translating gives CASSYTGGSYGYTF.

The rearrangement uses TRBV2 and TRBJ1-1; D gene uncertain. CDR3 length equals 16 residues. Trimming cost V 1 base and J 4 bases, with 16 bases left between them. Germline V gene lookup returns CDR1 SNHLY and CDR2 FYNNEI. The CDR3 region has the DNA TGTGCCAGCAGTGAAGTGGCCGATCCGGTGGGCACTGAAGCTTTCTTT. This translates into CASSEVADPVGTEAFF.

The sample holds a few counts of this clone. The rearrangement joins TRBV18 to TRBJ2-5, with 8 positions matching TRBD1. The J call may be mistaken, given a closer DNA end match to TRBJ2-7. Germline V CDR1 and CDR2: KGHSH, LQKENI. This CDR3 is built from 16 residues. CDR3 sequence: CASSSKGTGGPYEQYF. As DNA, the CDR3 is TGTGCCAGCTCCTCGAAGGGCACAGGGGGGCCCTACGAGCAGTACTTC.

V and J are TRBV7-2 and TRBJ2-7, with 7 bases aligning to TRBD2. The junction had 11 bases not matched to a gene; V was cut back by 5 bases and J by 4 bases. The CDR3 runs 15 residues. The germline gives CDR1 SGHTA, CDR2 FQGNSA. In DNA form, the CDR3 reads TGTGCCAGCAGCCCGTCGGGAGGAGGCTTTTACGAGCAGTACTTC. Residues: CASSPSGGGFYEQYF.

This clone was recorded once. The chain uses TRBV30 and TRBJ2-5; 9 nucleotides match TRBD1. Germline V gene sequence: CDR1 GTSNPN, CDR2 SVGIG (reference sequence). The CDR3 has 16 amino acids. The junction had 7 bases not matched to a gene; V was cut back by 2 bases and J by 0 bases. CDR3 amino acids: CAWSQGTGSYQETQYF. In nucleotides, the CDR3 is TGTGCCTGGAGTCAAGGGACAGGGTCGTACCAAGAGACCCAGTACTTC.

V usage is TRBV6-5 and J usage is TRBJ2-7; possibly TRBD2 for D (5 bases). Trimming shortened V by 5 bases and J by 7 bases, and 9 bases separated the two germline ends. Germline lookup yields CDR1 MNHEY and CDR2 SVGAGI. This CDR3 has 11 amino acids. This CDR3 is CASSNRLEQYF. The DNA for the CDR3 is TGTGCCAGCAGTAACAGACTAGAGCAGTACTTC.

The chain links TRBV6-5 to TRBJ2-7; 7 bases align to TRBD2. The germline V gene has CDR1 MNHEY and CDR2 SVGAGI. The V segment lost 8 bases and the J segment 0 bases; nucleotides outside the gene matches: 7. CDR3 length: 14 amino acids. The DNA for the CDR3 is TGTGCCAGCGGAAGAGCGGGATCCTCCTACGAGCAGTACTTC. Amino acids: CASGRAGSSYEQYF.

The chain joins TRBV27 to TRBJ1-5, with a tentative D call TRBD1 (5 bases). The V and J ends lost 3 bases and 7 bases respectively, with 10 bases between them. The CDR3 length is 13 residues. In germline, CDR1 is MNHEY, CDR2 SMNVEV (reference sequence). CDR3 DNA sequence: TGTGCCAGCAGTTTGAGCGGGGACCAGCCCCAGCATTTT. It specifies CASSLSGDQPQHF.

The J gene is TRBJ2-7, the V gene TRBV7-9; TRBD2 might be the D (5 bases). The V gene lost 4 bases and the J gene lost 3 bases, with 7 bases spanning the gap. Germline assignment: CDR1 SEHNR and CDR2 FQNEAQ (reference sequence). CDR3 length equals 12 residues. In DNA, the CDR3 is TGTGCCAGCAGCTACGGGAACTACGAGCAGTACTTC. Residues: CASSYGNYEQYF.

The chain employs TRBV15 and TRBJ2-2, with 11 nucleotides matching TRBD1. The CDR3 covers 15 residues. V shed 9 bases and J 7 bases; nucleotides not matched to a gene: 10. CDR1 is LNHNV and CDR2 is YYDKDF in the germline V gene (reference sequence). The CDR3 sequence: CATRPGQGAYGELFF. Here the CDR3 DNA reads TGTGCCACTAGACCCGGACAGGGGGCATACGGGGAGCTGTTTTTT.

This chain uses TRBV27 with TRBJ1-5; 7 bases agree with TRBD1. CDR1 and CDR2 (germline): MNHEY, SMNVEV (reference sequence). This CDR3 spans 12 amino acids. The junction had 5 bases not matched to a gene; V was cut back by 8 bases and J by 7 bases. The CDR3 region is CASGLGGQPQHF. The DNA of the CDR3 is TGTGCCAGCGGGTTAGGGGGCCAGCCCCAGCATTTT.

DNA of the CDR3: TGCGCCAGCAGCCAAGAGGCAGGGGGAGCCCCCTACGAGCAGTACTTC. Translation: CASSQEAGGAPYEQYF. The chain has TRBV4-3 and TRBJ2-7; 7 bases line up with TRBD1. The J segment lost 2 bases and the V segment lost 0 bases, leaving 7 bases of the junction unmatched. This CDR3 has 16 residues. Germline loops: CDR1 LGHNA, CDR2 YSLEER.

The chain links TRBV6-5 to TRBJ1-4; a weak D match, TRBD1 (5 bases). V was shortened by 8 bases and J by 3 bases, with 13 bases between the two germline ends. This CDR3 comprises 14 residues. Germline V gene sequence: CDR1 MNHEY, CDR2 SVGAGI. CDR3 DNA sequence: TGTGCCAGCGGTACGACAGCACCTAATGAAAAACTGTTTTTT. This sequence encodes CASGTTAPNEKLFF.

Comment on this clone: Other nucleotide sequences from this sample produce the same CDR3. J is TRBJ2-4 and V is TRBV9; D gene ambiguous. Trimming removed 0 bases at V and 4 bases at J, with 8 bases between. Germline V gene data show CDR1 as SGDLS and CDR2 as YYNGEE. The CDR3 totals 14 residues. The CDR3 region has the DNA TGTGCCAGCAGCGTAGGAGGCGAGAAAAACATTCAGTACTTC. The encoded protein is CASSVGGEKNIQYF.

The rearrangement links TRBV25-1 to TRBJ1-3, with D possibly being TRBD1 (5 bases). Per germline, CDR1 MGHDK and CDR2 SYGVNS. V lost 6 bases to trimming and J lost 0 bases, with 12 bases between them. The CDR3 sequence is 15 residues long. As DNA, the CDR3 is TGTGCCAGCAGGCCCTGGACAAACTCTGGAAACACCATATATTTT. Its protein is CASRPWTNSGNTIYF.

The CDR3: CAWISLRGRVNGYTF. For the CDR3, the DNA is TGTGCCTGGATAAGTCTCAGGGGGCGAGTAAATGGCTACACCTTC. This rearrangement joins TRBV30 to TRBJ1-2, with 8 positions matching TRBD1. The CDR3 contains 15 residues. J gave up 6 bases and V 4 bases, and 13 bases lay outside the gene matches. Germline V CDR1 and CDR2: GTSNPN, SVGIG (reference sequence). The full variable domain, in which reference TRBV30 and TRBJ1-2 provide the parts outside the CDR3, is SQTIHQWPATLVQPVGSPLSLECTVEGTSNPNLYWYRQAAGRGLQLLFYSVGIGQISSEVPQNLSASRPQDRQFILSSKKLLLSDSGFYLCAWISLRGRVNGYTFGSGTRLTVV.

J is TRBJ2-7 and V is TRBV27; the D gene could be TRBD1 or TRBD2 (5 bases each). CDR3 length: 14 residues. Germline V gene lookup returns CDR1 MNHEY and CDR2 SMNVEV (reference sequence). With 3 bases removed from V and 2 bases from J, the gap between germline ends came to 11 bases. The CDR3 bases are TGTGCCAGCAGTTTTAGTCAGGGACCCTACGAGCAGTACTTC. It specifies CASSFSQGPYEQYF.

This clone was observed once. This chain links TRBV6-5 with TRBJ1-1, with TRBD1 as a possible D gene (5 bases). Per germline, CDR1 MNHEY and CDR2 SVGAGI. The CDR3 spans 14 residues. Trimming took 5 bases from V and 2 from J, leaving 12 bases between them. The CDR3 reads CASSLLGVNTEAFF. CDR3 sequence (DNA): TGTGCCAGCAGTCTTTTAGGGGTTAACACTGAAGCTTTCTTT.

This clone has a single count. The rearrangement uses TRBV19 and TRBJ2-7; no reliable D call. The V end was cut by 5 bases, the J end by 5 bases, with 7 bases between. This CDR3 is built from 11 residues. Germline V CDR1 and CDR2: LNHDA, SQIVND (reference sequence). The DNA for the CDR3 is TGTGCCAGTAGTGAGTCCGACGAGCAGTACTTC. Encoded protein: CASSESDEQYF.

The chain combines TRBV6-6 with TRBJ1-1, with D possibly matching TRBD1 (6 bases). This CDR3 has 15 amino acids. V was cut by 4 bases and J by 4 bases, with 16 bases left in between. Germline V gene lookup returns CDR1 MNHNY and CDR2 SVGAGI (reference sequence). The CDR3 nucleotides are TGTGCCAGCAGTTCCCTCACAGGGATGGGCACTGAAGCTTTCTTT. Protein sequence: CASSSLTGMGTEAFF.

The rearrangement joins TRBV7-2 to TRBJ1-1; the D is unclear. The V end lost 7 bases, the J end lost 1 base, and 13 bases lay between the germline ends. Germline CDR1 and CDR2: SGHTA and FQGNSA. This CDR3 is built from 14 residues. The DNA for the CDR3 is TGTGCCAGCACCACCCGGGCAACGAACACTGAAGCTTTCTTT. Encoded protein: CASTTRATNTEAFF. The full variable domain, with the rest looked up from reference TRBV7-2 and TRBJ1-1, is GAGVSQSPSNKVTEKGKDVELRCDPISGHTALYWYRQSLGQGLEFLIYFQGNSAPDKSGLPSDRFSAERTGGSVSTLTIQRTQQEDSAVYLCASTTRATNTEAFFGQGTRLTVV.